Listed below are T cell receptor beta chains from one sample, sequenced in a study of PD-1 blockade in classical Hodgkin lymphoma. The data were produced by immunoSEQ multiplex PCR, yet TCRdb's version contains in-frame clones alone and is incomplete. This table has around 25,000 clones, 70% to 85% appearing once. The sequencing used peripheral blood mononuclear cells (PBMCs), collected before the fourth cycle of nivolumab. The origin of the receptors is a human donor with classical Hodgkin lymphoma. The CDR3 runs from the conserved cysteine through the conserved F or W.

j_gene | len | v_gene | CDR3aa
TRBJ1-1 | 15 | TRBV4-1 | CASRSTPGVSTEAFF
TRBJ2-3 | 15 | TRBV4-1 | CASSQGGAGSDTQYF
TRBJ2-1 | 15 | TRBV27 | CASSSTSGSQSEQFF
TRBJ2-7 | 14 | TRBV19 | CASGRSSVAYEQYF
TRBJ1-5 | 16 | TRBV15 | CATSRLGTGNNQPQHF
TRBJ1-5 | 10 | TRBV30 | CAWTHQPQHF
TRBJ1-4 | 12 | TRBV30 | CAWSVQNEKLFF
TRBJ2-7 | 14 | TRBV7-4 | CASSFGGTNYEQYF
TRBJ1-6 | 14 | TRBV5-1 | CASSLPGGDSPLHF
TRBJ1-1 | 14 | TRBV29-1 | CSGSQIQGRAEAFF
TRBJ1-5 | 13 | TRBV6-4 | CASSYRVMGPQHF
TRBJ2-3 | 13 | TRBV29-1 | CSVDRDFTDTQYF
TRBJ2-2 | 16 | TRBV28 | CASSSRLRLNTGELFF
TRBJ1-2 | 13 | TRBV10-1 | CASSPMTGDTYTF
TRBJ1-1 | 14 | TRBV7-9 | CASSLVGVWGDAFF
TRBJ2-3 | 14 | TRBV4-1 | CASSQVLGEDTQYF
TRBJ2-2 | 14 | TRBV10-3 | CAIRAQGNTGELFF
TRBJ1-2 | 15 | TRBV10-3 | CAISEAGGSNYGYTF
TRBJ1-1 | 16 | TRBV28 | CASSSSGTGVNTEAFF
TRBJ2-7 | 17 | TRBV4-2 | CASSQELTSGASYEQYF
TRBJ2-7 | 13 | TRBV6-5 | CASSYWTGGEQYF
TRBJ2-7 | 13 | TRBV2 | CASVDGSSYEQYF
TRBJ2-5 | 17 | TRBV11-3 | CASSSRGSGSKQFTQYF
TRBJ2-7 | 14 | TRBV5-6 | CASSFRPPPYEQYF
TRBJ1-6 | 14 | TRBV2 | CASSVKQGNSPLHF
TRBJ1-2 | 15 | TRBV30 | CAWSVSQGAGYGYTF
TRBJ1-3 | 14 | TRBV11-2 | CASSPQNSGNTIYF
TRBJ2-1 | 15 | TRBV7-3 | CASSFGGSSYNEQFF
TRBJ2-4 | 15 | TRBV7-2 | CASSLEPGFKNIQYF
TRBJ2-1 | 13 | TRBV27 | CASSLTGANEQFF
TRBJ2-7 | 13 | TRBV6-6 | CASSLRTDYEQYF
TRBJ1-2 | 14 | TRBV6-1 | CASSGQGRSYGYTF
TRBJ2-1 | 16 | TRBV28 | CASSPSAGSSYNEQFF